One and the same sample provided the 6 T cell receptor beta chains below, sequenced in a study of T cells in Graves' hyperthyroidism and ophthalmopathy. RNA transcripts yielded amplified TCR beta CDR3 regions. A first-round RT-PCR of the TCR CDR3 used the HTBI primer set. TCRdb passed the multiplex PCR reads through MiXCR, listing each CDR3 protein once. The sample consists of a few hundred thousand distinct CDR3 sequences, 21% of them appearing once. Sequences were obtained from blood. These receptor sequences come from a woman aged 45-59 years with Graves' hyperthyroidism.

The chain is built from TRBV2 and TRBJ1-4, with D maybe TRBD1 (5 bases). V was trimmed by 0 bases and J by 6 bases, leaving 14 bases between them. The CDR3 length is 16 residues. The V gene's germline CDR1 is SNHLY and CDR2 FYNNEI. The CDR3 region has the DNA TGTGCCAGCAGTGAAGCGACAGTCCCTCTCGATGAAAAACTGTTTTTT. This sequence encodes CASSEATVPLDEKLFF.

This clonotype came up a few times. The rearrangement uses TRBV12-3 or TRBV12-4 and TRBJ2-5; 10 positions match TRBD2. The CDR3 is made up of 18 amino acids. V was pared by 2 bases and J by 5 bases, with 14 bases of the junction left unmatched. CDR3 loop: CASSLRGASGSARETQYF. The CDR3 nucleotides read TGTGCCAGCAGTTTAAGGGGGGCTAGCGGGAGTGCTCGGGAGACCCAGTACTTC.

This clonotype turned up a few times. The chain uses TRBV9 and TRBJ2-2, with unresolved D. Germline V CDR1 and CDR2: SGDLS, YYNGEE. The CDR3 has 15 amino acids. V was trimmed by 2 bases and J by 2 bases, leaving 10 bases between them. CDR3 nucleotides: TGTGCCAGCAGCGTGGTAGGGCTAAACACCGGGGAGCTGTTTTTT. It is translated as CASSVVGLNTGELFF.

In this sample, this clonotype turned up a few times. V usage is TRBV9 and J usage is TRBJ2-5; 10 bases are shared with TRBD2. CDR1 SGDLS and CDR2 YYNGEE come from the germline V gene. V was clipped by 0 bases and J by 5 bases; unmatched bases: 7. CDR3 length: 16 amino acids. The CDR3 DNA sequence: TGTGCCAGCAGCGTAGCTTCGCGAGCGGGAGGGGAGACCCAGTACTTC. It is translated as CASSVASRAGGETQYF.

This clonotype has at least ten counts. This chain joins TRBV28 and TRBJ1-1; D is ambiguous. V was clipped by 5 bases and J by 7 bases, with 11 bases between them. The CDR3 is 12 residues long. Germline V lookup: CDR1 MDHEN, CDR2 SYDVKM. CDR3 bases: TGTGCCAGCAGTGTCCAATGGAGTGAAGCTTTCTTT. This codes for CASSVQWSEAFF.

The chain uses TRBV28 and TRBJ2-5, with D unclear. Germline CDR1 and CDR2: MDHEN and SYDVKM. The CDR3 runs 14 residues. Trimming removed 6 bases from V and 5 bases from J, with 16 bases in between. The CDR3 region is CASRPLGMEETQYF. CDR3 nucleotides: TGTGCCAGCAGGCCGCTAGGGATGGAGGAGACCCAGTACTTC.